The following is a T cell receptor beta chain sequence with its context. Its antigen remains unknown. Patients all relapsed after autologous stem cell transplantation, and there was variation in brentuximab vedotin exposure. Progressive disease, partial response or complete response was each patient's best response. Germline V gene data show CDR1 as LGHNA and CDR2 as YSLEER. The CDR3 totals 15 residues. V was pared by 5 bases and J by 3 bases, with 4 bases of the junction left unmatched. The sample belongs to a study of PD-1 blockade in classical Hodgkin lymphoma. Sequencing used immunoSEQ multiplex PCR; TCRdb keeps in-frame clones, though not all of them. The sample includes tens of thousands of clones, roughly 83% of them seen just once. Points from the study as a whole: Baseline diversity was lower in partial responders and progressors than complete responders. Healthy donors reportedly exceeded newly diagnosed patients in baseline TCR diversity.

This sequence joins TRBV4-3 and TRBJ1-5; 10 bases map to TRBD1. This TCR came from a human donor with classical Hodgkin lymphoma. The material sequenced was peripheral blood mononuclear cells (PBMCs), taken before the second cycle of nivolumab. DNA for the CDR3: TGCGCCAGCAGCAGGGACAGGGGATACAATCAGCCCCAGCATTTT. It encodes CASSRDRGYNQPQHF.